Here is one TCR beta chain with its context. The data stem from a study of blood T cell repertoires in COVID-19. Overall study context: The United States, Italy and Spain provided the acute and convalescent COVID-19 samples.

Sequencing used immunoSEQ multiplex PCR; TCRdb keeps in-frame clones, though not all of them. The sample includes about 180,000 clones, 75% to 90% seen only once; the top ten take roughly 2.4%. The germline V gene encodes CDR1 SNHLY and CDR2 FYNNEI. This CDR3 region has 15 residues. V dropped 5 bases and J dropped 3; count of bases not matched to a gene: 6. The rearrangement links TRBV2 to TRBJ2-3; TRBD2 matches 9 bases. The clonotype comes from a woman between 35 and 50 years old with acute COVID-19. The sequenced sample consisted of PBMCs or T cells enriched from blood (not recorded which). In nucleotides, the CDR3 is TGTGCCAGCAGTCTAACTAGCGGGCCGACAGATACGCAGTATTTT. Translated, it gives CASSLTSGPTDTQYF.